This T cell receptor (beta chain) was recovered during a study of cytomegalovirus exposure and HLA in healthy donors. It was with 60 Vbeta and 13 Jbeta primers that the PCR ran. This table comes from immunoSEQ multiplex PCR, and its TCRdb copy is limited to in-frame clones, with some not included. The profile covers more than 200,000 clones, with almost 80% appearing a single time and around 1.9% taken by the ten largest. The sample holds a few counts of this clone. J was trimmed by 0 bases and V by 6 bases; bases with no gene match: 4. Germline V gene lookup returns CDR1 SEHNR and CDR2 FQNEAQ (reference sequence). The CDR3 loop spans 16 amino acids.

The clonotype comes from a male donor in good health and CMV-seronegative. The J gene is TRBJ2-3, the V gene TRBV7-9, with 12 bases identical to TRBD2. Sample: PBMCs. The CDR3 region is CASRTSGRVSTDTQYF. Written as DNA, the CDR3 is TGTGCCAGCAGGACTAGCGGGAGAGTTAGCACAGATACGCAGTATTTT.